Listed here is a single T cell receptor (beta chain). What it binds is unknown. This sample is drawn from a study of Tregs in tolerant kidney transplant recipients. Notes on the study in general: No direct test of biological reproducibility was done here. Findings come from small patient numbers and require larger validation. Expanding Tregs on activated donor B cells appeared to best identify donor-specific TCRbeta clones.

The protocol was immunoSEQ multiplex PCR, while the TCRdb copy is restricted to in-frame clones and leaves out a portion. The sample contains about 240,000 clones, approximately 84% of which appear only once. Unstimulated Tregs (CD4+CD25+CD127-) and CD4+CD25- non-Tregs were sorted from PBMCs. With V trimmed by 4 bases and J by 1 base, 22 bases remained unmatched. This CDR3 has 21 amino acids. Germline V gene lookup returns CDR1 SGHRS and CDR2 YFSETQ. Sequencing was performed on CD4+ T cells from blood. This TCR was recovered from a human donor in good health. The rearrangement links TRBV5-1 to TRBJ1-1; 10 bases line up with TRBD1. CDR3 sequence (DNA): TGCGCCAGCAGCCGTTCCGGGACAGGGGCTAACCTTCTCGGGCGGAACACTGAAGCTTTCTTT. The encoded protein is CASSRSGTGANLLGRNTEAFF.